This TCR beta chain was obtained from a study of blood T cell repertoires in COVID-19. Looking at the study overall: The United States, Italy and Spain were the sources of the acute and convalescent COVID-19 samples. T cells, B-cell-depleted T cells, or PBMCs provided the cDNA or gDNA that served as material.

This clone occurred a few times. In the authors' methods: By means of reference gene primer amplification, nucleated cell counts were estimated. Data came from immunoSEQ multiplex PCR; TCRdb stores just in-frame clones and leaves some out. V and J calls plus clone size are reproduced from that table; the DNA served to infer D and trimming. The sample contains roughly 250,000 clones, more than 65% of which appear only once. Trimming stripped 2 bases from V and 0 bases from J, with 8 bases between. Germline values: CDR1 MRHNA, CDR2 SNTAGT. The CDR3 extends over 16 amino acids. The TCR originated in a woman between 35 and 50 years old with active or convalescent COVID-19. The sample taken for sequencing was peripheral blood. The chain has TRBV6-4 and TRBJ1-6; D is ambiguous. CDR3: CASSDTVSSYNSPLHF. The CDR3, as DNA: TGTGCCAGCAGTGACACCGTTAGCTCCTATAATTCACCCCTCCACTTT.